This T cell receptor beta chain appears in the sequencing data of a study of shared clonotypes between healthy human individuals. General study findings and limits: As a rule, naive subsets had a larger estimated richness than memory subsets.

To note about this clone: Its antigen is unknown.

Deep-level settings were used for running the assay. In replicate PCRs of sorted subsets, roughly 190 ng DNA, roughly 27,000 T cell genomes, was used. Clones were sequenced by immunoSEQ multiplex PCR, and TCRdb holds only the in-frame ones, with some missing. The data hold under 650,000 clones, with roughly 95% observed a single time. The CDR3 runs 13 residues. Trimming pared 6 bases from V and 4 bases from J, leaving 11 bases between. In germline, CDR1 is MNHNS, CDR2 SASEGT. Sequencing was performed on naive CD4+ T cells sorted from blood. The sample's subset: CD45RA+ positively selected. The chain carries TRBV6-1 and TRBJ2-3; TRBD2 might be the D (5 bases). The receptor comes from a woman in her 30s in good health. This CDR3 is CASSPPGSDTQYF. The DNA of the CDR3 is TGTGCCAGCAGCCCCCCGGGGTCAGATACGCAGTATTTT.